This record concerns one T cell receptor beta chain sequence. Its antigen is currently unknown. Per the germline V gene, CDR1 is DFQATT and CDR2 is SNEGSKA (reference sequence). The CDR3 contains 13 residues. V trimming: 3 bases; J trimming: 4 bases; junction bases outside the gene matches: 6. The data originate from a study of post-analysis software for immune sequencing data. Study overall: Secondary progressive, relapsing-remitting and progressive-relapsing multiple sclerosis were among the included disease courses. Study results and caveats: Among five TRBV segments more frequent in patients than controls were TRBV5-6, TRBV5-1 and TRBV20-1. Strong co-clustering by F measure was seen for same-batch samples. Versus controls, multiple sclerosis patients showed significantly lower diversity (normalized Chao1).

Unique molecular identifiers were present in the TCR beta cDNA libraries. TCRdb processed the PCR reads anew with MiXCR; each CDR3 protein has one entry. The sample lists roughly 670,000 distinct CDR3 sequences; approximately 60% were seen once. This rearrangement joins TRBV20-1 to TRBJ2-7; TRBD2 aligns across 7 bases. This clonotype originated in a girl aged 2 to 10 with multiple sclerosis. The sequenced sample consisted of blood. CDR3 sequence (DNA): TGCAGTGCTAGGGGGGAGGGACCTTACGAGCAGTACTTC. This sequence encodes CSARGEGPYEQYF.